A single sample is the source of the 13 T cell receptor beta chains below, sequenced in a study of blood T cell repertoires in COVID-19. TCRdb keeps only in-frame clones here, not all; method: immunoSEQ multiplex PCR. The table includes some 26,000 clones, roughly 91% detected once. Sequencing used peripheral blood. The source is a man between 65 and 85 years old with active COVID-19.

The chain has TRBV7-6 and TRBJ2-3; 10 positions match TRBD2. CDR3 length equals 16 residues. J gave up 4 bases and V 4 bases, and 8 bases lay outside the gene matches. Germline-derived CDR1 and CDR2 are SGHVS and FNYEAQ. Here the CDR3 reads CASSYLAGVSADTQYF. The CDR3 nucleotides are TGTGCCAGCAGCTATCTAGCGGGGGTTAGCGCAGATACGCAGTATTTT.

The chain employs TRBV3-1 (or the pseudogene TRBV3-2) and TRBJ1-6; the D gene is possibly TRBD1 (5 bases). The CDR3 loop spans 14 amino acids. Trimming took 1 base from V and 14 from J, leaving 15 bases between them. CDR1 LGHDT and CDR2 YNNKEL come from the germline V gene (reference sequence). The CDR3 protein is CASSQAQGSSALHF. CDR3 nucleotides: TGTGCCAGCAGCCAAGCCCAGGGATCCTCGGCCCTCCACTTT.

This sequence joins TRBV7-9 and TRBJ2-1, with 9 bases aligning to TRBD1. Germline assignment: CDR1 SEHNR and CDR2 FQNEAQ (reference sequence). The V and J ends lost 8 bases and 1 base, in that order; junction bases with no gene match: 3. The CDR3 runs to 14 residues. In nucleotides, the CDR3 is TGTGCCAGCGACGGGACAGGGTCCTACAATGAGCAGTTCTTC. Residues: CASDGTGSYNEQFF.

In its sample, this clone was seen a few times. This rearrangement joins TRBV7-3 to TRBJ1-5; 10 nucleotides align to TRBD1. This CDR3 is 14 amino acids long. Germline trimming cut 4 bases from V and 6 bases from J; bases unmatched to any gene: 3. Per the germline V gene, CDR1 is SGHTA and CDR2 is FQGTGA. The DNA of the CDR3 is TGTGCCAGCAGCTCGACAGGGGGCGGTCAGCCCCAGCATTTT. Protein product: CASSSTGGGQPQHF.

CDR3 amino acids: CASSRRQGYTDTQYF. The CDR3 nucleotides are TGTGCCAGCAGCCGGCGACAGGGTTACACAGATACGCAGTATTTT. The rearrangement uses TRBV14 and TRBJ2-3, with TRBD1 identical over 7 bases. Trimming removed 4 bases from V and 2 bases from J; junction bases left unmatched: 6. Germline loops: CDR1 SGHDN, CDR2 FVKESK. The CDR3 loop spans 15 amino acids.

V gene TRBV29-1 combines with J gene TRBJ1-2, with 7 bases that match TRBD1. This CDR3 contains 18 residues. Trimming removed 0 bases from V and 1 base from J; junction bases left unmatched: 14. Germline CDR1 is SQVTM and CDR2 is ANQGSEA. The CDR3 is CSVEDPTPGQLFNYGYTF. Here the CDR3 DNA reads TGCAGCGTTGAAGATCCAACGCCGGGACAGCTTTTTAACTATGGCTACACCTTC.

The chain employs TRBV4-2 and TRBJ1-1; D is ambiguous. The CDR3 length is 15 residues. V was shortened by 0 bases and J by 1 base, with 9 bases between the two germline ends. Germline V gene sequence: CDR1 LGHNA, CDR2 YNFKEQ. CDR3 sequence: CASSQDPGWNTEAFF. The CDR3 DNA is TGTGCCAGCAGCCAAGATCCGGGGTGGAACACTGAAGCTTTCTTT.

V usage is TRBV9 and J usage is TRBJ2-5; TRBD1 agrees at 10 bases. This CDR3 contains 14 residues. The trim removed 4 bases at V and 4 bases at J, leaving 4 bases unmatched. Looked up from germline, CDR1 is SGDLS and CDR2 is YYNGEE. The CDR3 region has the DNA TGTGCCAGCAGCAGACAGGGGGCGGGAGAGACCCAGTACTTC. Its translation is CASSRQGAGETQYF.

The V call is TRBV4-3, the J call TRBJ1-2, with D perhaps TRBD1 (6 bases). The germline V and J ends were trimmed by 5 bases and 7 bases, with 14 bases remaining between them. Germline values: CDR1 LGHNA, CDR2 YSLEER. The CDR3 runs 13 residues. Here the CDR3 reads CASSSRTGFGYTF. The CDR3 bases are TGCGCCAGCAGCAGCAGAACAGGGTTTGGCTACACCTTC.

The rearrangement uses TRBV5-6 and TRBJ2-3; a possible D gene is TRBD2 (7 bases). CDR1 and CDR2 from the germline V gene are SGHDT and YYEEEE. The CDR3 loop spans 16 amino acids. V was cut by 3 bases and J by 2 bases, with 16 bases left in between. This CDR3 reads CASSWNPGGFTDTQYF. The CDR3 DNA reads TGTGCCAGCAGCTGGAATCCGGGGGGCTTCACAGATACGCAGTATTTT.

The chain couples TRBV5-1 to TRBJ2-5; 7 nucleotides align to TRBD2. With 4 bases clipped from V and 1 base from J, the junction kept 13 bases outside the gene matches. Germline V CDR1 and CDR2: SGHRS, YFSETQ. The length of the CDR3 is 17 residues. CDR3 DNA: TGCGCCAGCAGCCCCGTTGGGGGGGGGAGGGGCCAAGAGACCCAGTACTTC. It translates to CASSPVGGGRGQETQYF.

V and J are TRBV24-1 and TRBJ2-6; D not certain. Germline V CDR1 and CDR2: KGHDR, SFDVKD. The V end was cut by 3 bases, the J end by 4 bases, with 9 bases between. The CDR3 totals 15 residues. The CDR3 protein is CATSDAGSGANVLTF. CDR3 nucleotide sequence: TGTGCCACCAGTGATGCCGGGTCAGGGGCCAACGTCCTGACTTTC.

The chain has TRBV4-3 and TRBJ1-3; 8 positions match TRBD1. CDR1 and CDR2 from the germline V gene are LGHNA and YSLEER. V was clipped by 4 bases and J by 8 bases; unmatched bases: 4. CDR3 length: 13 residues. The CDR3 sequence is CASSPDRGDTIYF. CDR3 DNA: TGCGCCAGCAGCCCTGACAGGGGAGACACCATATATTTT.